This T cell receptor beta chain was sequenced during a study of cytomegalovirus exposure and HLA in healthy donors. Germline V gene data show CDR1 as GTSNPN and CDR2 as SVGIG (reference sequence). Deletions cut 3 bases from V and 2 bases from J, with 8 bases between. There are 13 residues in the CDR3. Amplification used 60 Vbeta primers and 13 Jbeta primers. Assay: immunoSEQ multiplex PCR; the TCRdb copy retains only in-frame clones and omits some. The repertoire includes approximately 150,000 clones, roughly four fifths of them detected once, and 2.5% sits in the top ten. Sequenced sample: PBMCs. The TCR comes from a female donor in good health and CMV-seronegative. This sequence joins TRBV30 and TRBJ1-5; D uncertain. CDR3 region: CAWRGGGNQPQHF. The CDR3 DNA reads TGTGCCTGGAGGGGCGGGGGCAATCAGCCCCAGCATTTT.